This passage covers 24 T cell receptor beta chains from one sample sequenced in a study of a mutant IDH1 vaccine in newly diagnosed glioma. As to time point: week 23, last vaccination. Doses of 300 ug of mutant IDH1 20-mer peptide were given with topical imiquimod. What these receptors recognize is not known. The table came from immunoSEQ multiplex PCR; TCRdb's copy has only in-frame clones and leaves some out. The data show 35,000 to 50,000 clones, 75% to 95% seen once. This material consisted of PBMCs, taken from a glioma patient whose treatment included an IDH1 peptide vaccine. The source of these receptors is a man aged 50 or older with glioma.

The V call is TRBV5-1, the J call TRBJ1-2; D is possibly TRBD1 (6 bases). The germline V gene has CDR1 SGHRS and CDR2 YFSETQ. This CDR3 contains 15 residues. The ends were cut back, 4 bases at V and 6 bases at J, with 19 bases in the middle. CDR3 region: CASSPDRRISDGYTF. The CDR3 DNA is TGCGCCAGCAGCCCGGACAGAAGGATCTCAGATGGCTACACCTTC.

This clone was recorded once. The rearrangement links TRBV6-6 to TRBJ2-3, with a tentative D call TRBD2 (5 bases). The V and J ends lost 2 bases and 2 bases respectively, with 14 bases between them. The CDR3 consists of 16 residues. Germline CDR1 and CDR2: MNHNY and SVGAGI (reference sequence). CDR3 protein: CASSYRGDSPTDTQYF. CDR3 DNA: TGTGCCAGCAGTTACCGGGGAGATAGCCCCACAGATACGCAGTATTTT.

The chain carries TRBV18 and TRBJ2-7, with D possibly matching TRBD2 (5 bases). The CDR3 contains 13 residues. The germline V and J ends were trimmed by 0 bases and 4 bases, with 7 bases remaining between them. Germline V gives CDR1 KGHSH, CDR2 LQKENI. As DNA, the CDR3 is TGTGCCAGCTCACCACCGCCGGGGTACGAGCAGTACTTC. Protein sequence: CASSPPPGYEQYF.

The gene calls are TRBV6-5 and TRBJ2-1, with 12 positions matching TRBD2. This CDR3 spans 15 amino acids. Germline trimming cut 6 bases from V and 6 bases from J; bases unmatched to any gene: 6. CDR1 is MNHEY and CDR2 is SVGAGI in the germline V gene. DNA for the CDR3: TGTGCCAGCAGCCGGACTAGCGGGAAACTCAATGAGCAGTTCTTC. Protein: CASSRTSGKLNEQFF.

The chain couples TRBV28 to TRBJ1-5; no reliable D call. Trimming shortened V by 5 bases and J by 7 bases, and 6 bases separated the two germline ends. From germline, CDR1 is MDHEN and CDR2 SYDVKM. CDR3 length equals 11 residues. The CDR3 DNA reads as TGTGCCAGCAGTGTTTACCAGCCCCAGCATTTT. Protein sequence: CASSVYQPQHF.

V and J are TRBV5-1 and TRBJ1-1, with D tentatively TRBD1 (6 bases). Germline CDR1 and CDR2: SGHRS and YFSETQ. V shed 4 bases and J shed 2 bases, with 9 bases lying between them. This CDR3 has 13 amino acids. CDR3 protein: CASSGTSNTEAFF. The CDR3 DNA reads TGCGCCAGCAGCGGGACATCCAACACTGAAGCTTTCTTT.

The CDR3 DNA follows: TGCGCCAGCAGCTTGGGTGACAGGGGGGATAGCAATCAGCCCCAGCATTTT. Translation: CASSLGDRGDSNQPQHF. This chain joins TRBV5-1 and TRBJ1-5, with 9 bases aligning to TRBD1. The ends lost 0 bases at V and 0 bases at J; junction bases unmatched: 4. The CDR3 consists of 17 residues. Germline V gene sequence: CDR1 SGHRS, CDR2 YFSETQ.

The chain recombines TRBV5-1 with TRBJ1-6; the match to TRBD1 covers 7 bases. Losses at the gene ends were 3 bases for V and 8 bases for J; bases not matched to a gene: 8. The CDR3 is 15 residues long. The germline CDR1 and CDR2 sequences are SGHRS and YFSETQ. The DNA of the CDR3 is TGCGCCAGCAGCTCCCTGACAGGGTCGGATTCACCCCTCCACTTT. This translates into CASSSLTGSDSPLHF.

By its share, this clone is medium-sized (0.01 to 0.1%). Other DNA sequences in this sample translate to the same CDR3. The rearrangement links TRBV20-1 to TRBJ1-3; D unclear. The V and J ends lost 6 bases and 1 base respectively, with 4 bases between them. Looked up from germline, CDR1 is DFQATT and CDR2 is SNEGSKA (reference sequence). This CDR3 spans 11 amino acids. The CDR3 DNA reads as TGCAGTGCCCTATCTGGAAACACCATATATTTT. Encoded protein: CSALSGNTIYF.

The rearrangement uses TRBV18 and TRBJ1-1, with D possibly TRBD1 on 6 matching bases. The CDR3 length is 16 residues. Germline V gene lookup returns CDR1 KGHSH and CDR2 LQKENI. V lost 0 bases, J lost 10 bases, and 21 bases lay in between. The CDR3 DNA sequence: TGTGCCAGCTCACCACCGCTGGGCAGCAGGGGACCAGGAGCTTTCTTT. Translated: CASSPPLGSRGPGAFF.

The chain employs TRBV2 and TRBJ2-1; D gene ambiguous. There are 14 residues in the CDR3. Looked up from germline, CDR1 is SNHLY and CDR2 is FYNNEI. V was cut by 10 bases and J by 5 bases, with 18 bases left in between. The CDR3 sequence: CATQGKLLNNEQFF. The CDR3 DNA reads TGTGCCACCCAAGGGAAACTACTCAACAATGAGCAGTTCTTC.

The chain employs TRBV30 and TRBJ1-1; TRBD1 is a possible D gene (5 bases). V gave up 3 bases and J gave up 1 base, with 9 bases separating them. CDR3 length: 13 amino acids. The germline CDR1 and CDR2 sequences are GTSNPN and SVGIG (reference sequence). The CDR3 DNA is TGTGCCTGGAGAGGGGAGGCGAACACTGAAGCTTTCTTT. Encoded protein: CAWRGEANTEAFF.

The chain has TRBV15 and TRBJ2-2; maybe TRBD2 (6 bases). The germline V gene encodes CDR1 LNHNV and CDR2 YYDKDF (reference sequence). The CDR3 is 14 amino acids. V was shortened by 11 bases and J by 3 bases, with 16 bases between the two germline ends. For the CDR3, the DNA is TGTGCCTCACGCGGGGCAGACCACACCGGGGAGCTGTTTTTT. This codes for CASRGADHTGELFF.

The chain joins TRBV28 to TRBJ2-1; TRBD1 agrees at 8 bases. The CDR3 spans 16 residues. V shed 2 bases, J shed 3 bases, and the junction held 6 bases outside the gene matches. Germline lookup yields CDR1 MDHEN and CDR2 SYDVKM. CDR3: CASSLNYRGIYNEQFF. CDR3 DNA sequence: TGTGCCAGCAGTTTAAACTACAGGGGGATCTACAATGAGCAGTTCTTC.

The CDR3 nucleotides read TGCGCCAGCAGTGAGCCTGGACTAGCGGGTTTGTACGAGCAGTACTTC. It is translated as CASSEPGLAGLYEQYF. This chain links TRBV10-2 with TRBJ2-7, with TRBD2 matching 11 bases. Looked up from germline, CDR1 is WSHSY and CDR2 is SAAADI. Trimming removed 2 bases from V and 4 bases from J; junction bases left unmatched: 7. This CDR3 spans 16 amino acids.

J is TRBJ1-3 and V is TRBV6-5; D gene unclear. V was pared by 0 bases and J by 0 bases, with 9 bases between. Germline CDR1 MNHEY, CDR2 SVGAGI. The CDR3 is 16 residues long. The CDR3 sequence is CASSYSFHSSGNTIYF. The CDR3, as DNA: TGTGCCAGCAGTTACTCGTTTCACAGCTCTGGAAACACCATATATTTT.

The rearrangement joins TRBV23-1 to TRBJ2-7; TRBD1 matches at 9 bases. TRBV23-1 is reported as an ORF; its role is uncertain. This CDR3 has 17 amino acids. V gave up 0 bases and J gave up 3 bases; unmatched junction bases: 9. CDR3 amino acids: CASSQSGDRQGGYEQYF. The CDR3 DNA follows: TGCGCCAGCAGTCAATCGGGAGACAGACAGGGGGGCTACGAGCAGTACTTC.

This sequence joins TRBV29-1 and TRBJ1-2; TRBD1 is a possible D gene (5 bases). Between the trimmed V and J ends, which lost 2 bases and 7 bases, there was a span of 17 bases. Germline CDR1 SQVTM, CDR2 ANQGSEA. The CDR3 is made up of 14 amino acids. CDR3 DNA sequence: TGCAGCGTTGAAACTCGGGACGGCCGTATTGGCTACACCTTC. Residues: CSVETRDGRIGYTF.

In nucleotides, the CDR3 is TGTGCCAGCTCACCAACTGGACAGGAGGTCTATGGCTACACCTTC. Amino acid sequence: CASSPTGQEVYGYTF. This chain links TRBV18 with TRBJ1-2; 7 bases map to TRBD1. After removal of 2 bases from V and 4 bases from J, the junction contained 7 bases not matched to a gene. CDR1 is KGHSH, CDR2 LQKENI, per germline. The CDR3 runs to 15 residues.

CDR3 in amino acids: CASSEALRGNYGYTF. The CDR3 DNA reads as TGTGCCAGCAGTGAGGCCCTCCGAGGGAACTATGGCTACACCTTC. This chain joins TRBV2 and TRBJ1-2; D ambiguous. V lost 3 bases to trimming and J lost 2 bases, with 13 bases between them. CDR3 length: 15 residues. Germline V lookup: CDR1 SNHLY, CDR2 FYNNEI.

The chain uses TRBV28 and TRBJ2-2; a possible D gene is TRBD1 (6 bases). The CDR3 consists of 15 residues. Germline CDR1 reads MDHEN; CDR2 reads SYDVKM. V was shortened by 5 bases and J by 0 bases, with 10 bases between the two germline ends. The DNA of the CDR3 is TGTGCCAGCAGTCTAGGGGGAACGAACACCGGGGAGCTGTTTTTT. Its translation is CASSLGGTNTGELFF. Combining the CDR3 with reference TRBV28 and TRBJ2-2 gives the whole variable domain DVKVTQSSRYLVKRTGEKVFLECVQDMDHENMFWYRQDPGLGLRLIYFSYDVKMKEKGDIPEGYSVSREKKERFSLILESASTNQTSMYLCASSLGGTNTGELFFGEGSRLTVL.

The chain carries TRBV9 and TRBJ2-1, with D uncertain. The germline V gene encodes CDR1 SGDLS and CDR2 YYNGEE. The CDR3 is 14 residues long. Between the trimmed V and J ends, which lost 0 bases and 8 bases, there was a span of 12 bases. The CDR3, as DNA: TGTGCCAGCAGCGTAGAAGGGTGGGTCCATGAGCAGTTCTTC. As protein: CASSVEGWVHEQFF.

The V call is TRBV29-1, the J call TRBJ2-1; 12 bases match TRBD1. J gave up 7 bases and V 6 bases, and 1 base lay outside the gene matches. This CDR3 comprises 12 residues. The germline V gene encodes CDR1 SQVTM and CDR2 ANQGSEA. CDR3 DNA: TGCAGCGTGGGACAGGGGGCGAATGAGCAGTTCTTC. It yields the protein CSVGQGANEQFF.

The chain links TRBV5-1 to TRBJ2-7; no clear D gene. This CDR3 comprises 13 residues. V was pared by 4 bases and J by 2 bases, with 10 bases between. Germline V CDR1 and CDR2: SGHRS, YFSETQ. The CDR3 DNA sequence: TGCGCCAGCAGCAGTCACATAACCTACGAGCAGTACTTC. Amino acids: CASSSHITYEQYF.